This TCR beta chain appears in the sequencing data of a study of T cells after yellow fever vaccination. This CDR3 is built from 16 residues. The J segment lost 0 bases and the V segment lost 6 bases, leaving 8 bases of the junction unmatched. The germline CDR1 and CDR2 sequences are SNHLY and FYNNEI. TCRdb passed the 5' RACE reads through MiXCR, listing each CDR3 protein once. The table has roughly 500,000 distinct CDR3 sequences, roughly 21% seen once. This clonotype has more than one count but fewer than ten. The receptor's source is a man aged 25-45 years who received the YFV17D yellow fever vaccine. V usage is TRBV2 and J usage is TRBJ2-3; 8 bases align to TRBD2. The sample consisted of PBMCs, taken 15 days after the yellow fever booster vaccination. The chain's CDR3 is CASRGFSGKSTDTQYF. CDR3 sequence (DNA): TGTGCCAGCAGGGGATTTAGCGGGAAGAGCACAGATACGCAGTATTTT.